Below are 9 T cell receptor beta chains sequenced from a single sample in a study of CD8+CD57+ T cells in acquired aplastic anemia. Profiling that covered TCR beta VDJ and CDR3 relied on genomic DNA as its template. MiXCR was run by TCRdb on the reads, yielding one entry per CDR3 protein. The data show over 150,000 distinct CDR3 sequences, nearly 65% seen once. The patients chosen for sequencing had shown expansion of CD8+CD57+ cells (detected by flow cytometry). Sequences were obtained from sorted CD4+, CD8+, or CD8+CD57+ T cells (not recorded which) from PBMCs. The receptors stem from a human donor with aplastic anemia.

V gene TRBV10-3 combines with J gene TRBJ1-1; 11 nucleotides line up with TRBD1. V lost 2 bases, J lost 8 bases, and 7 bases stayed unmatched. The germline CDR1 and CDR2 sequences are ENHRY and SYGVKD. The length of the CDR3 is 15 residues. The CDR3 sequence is CAISEPGQGVSEAFF. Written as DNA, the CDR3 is TGTGCCATCAGTGAGCCGGGACAGGGGGTGTCGGAAGCTTTCTTT.

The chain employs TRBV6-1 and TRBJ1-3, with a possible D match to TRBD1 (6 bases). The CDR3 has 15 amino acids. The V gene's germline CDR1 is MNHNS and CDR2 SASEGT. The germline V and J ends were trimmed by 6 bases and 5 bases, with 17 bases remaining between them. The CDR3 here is CASSPEGGGRNTIYF. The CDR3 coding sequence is TGTGCCAGCAGCCCAGAAGGGGGGGGTCGAAACACCATATATTTT.

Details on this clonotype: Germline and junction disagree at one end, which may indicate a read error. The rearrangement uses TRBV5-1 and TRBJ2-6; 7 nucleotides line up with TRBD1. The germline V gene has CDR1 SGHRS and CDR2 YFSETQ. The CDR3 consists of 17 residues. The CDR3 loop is CASSLDRPVGGANVLTF. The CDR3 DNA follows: TGTGCCAGCAGCTTGGACAGGCCGGTGGGAGGGGCCAACGTCCTGACTTTC.

In DNA, the CDR3 is TGTGCCAGCTCTTGGGCCGACTCCTACGAGCAGTACTTC. Its translation: CASSWADSYEQYF. The V call is TRBV7-4, the J call TRBJ2-7; no reliable D call. CDR1 SGHVT and CDR2 SQSDAQ come from the germline V gene. The CDR3 totals 13 residues. The V gene lost 8 bases and the J gene lost 0 bases, with 11 bases spanning the gap.

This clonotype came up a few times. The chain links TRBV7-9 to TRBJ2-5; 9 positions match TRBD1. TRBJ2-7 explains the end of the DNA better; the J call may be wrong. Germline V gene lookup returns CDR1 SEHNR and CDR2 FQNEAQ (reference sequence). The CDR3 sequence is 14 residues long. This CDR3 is CASSPGTGSHEQYF. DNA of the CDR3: TGTGCCAGCAGTCCCGGGACAGGGTCCCACGAGCAGTACTTC.

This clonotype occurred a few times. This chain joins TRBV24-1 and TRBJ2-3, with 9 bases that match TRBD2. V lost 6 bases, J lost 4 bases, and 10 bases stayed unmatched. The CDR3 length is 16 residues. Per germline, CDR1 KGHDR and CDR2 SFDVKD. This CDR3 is CATSNSPAGGADTQYF. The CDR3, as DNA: TGTGCCACCAGTAATTCCCCAGCGGGAGGTGCAGATACGCAGTATTTT.

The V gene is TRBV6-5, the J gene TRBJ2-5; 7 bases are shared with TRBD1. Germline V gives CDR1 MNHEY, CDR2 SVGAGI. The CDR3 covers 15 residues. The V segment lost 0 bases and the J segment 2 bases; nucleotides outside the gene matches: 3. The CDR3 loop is CASSYSTRGQETQYF. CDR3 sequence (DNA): TGTGCCAGCAGTTACTCGACCAGGGGGCAAGAGACCCAGTACTTC.

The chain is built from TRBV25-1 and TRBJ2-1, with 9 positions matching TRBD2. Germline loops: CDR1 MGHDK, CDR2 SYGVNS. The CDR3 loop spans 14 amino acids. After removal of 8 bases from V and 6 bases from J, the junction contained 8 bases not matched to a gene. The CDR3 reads CASGPPAGGNEQFF. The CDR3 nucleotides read TGTGCCAGCGGCCCCCCAGCGGGAGGCAATGAGCAGTTCTTC.

The CDR3 protein is CASMSSGNEQFF. The CDR3, as DNA: TGTGCCAGCATGTCTAGCGGGAACGAGCAGTTCTTC. The chain has TRBV9 and TRBJ2-1; 9 bases match TRBD2. Per the germline V gene, CDR1 is SGDLS and CDR2 is YYNGEE. Trimming at V came to 6 bases and at J to 10 bases, leaving 5 bases not matched to a gene. The CDR3 runs 12 residues.